This passage covers 15 T cell receptor beta chains from one sample sequenced in a study of blood T cell repertoires in COVID-19. Libraries were prepared by immunoSEQ multiplex PCR; TCRdb keeps only in-frame clonotypes and omits some of them. The sample contains 390,000 or so clones, under 85% of which appear only once. The sequencing input was PBMCs or T cells enriched from blood (not recorded which). These receptors were obtained from a woman aged 45-60 years who had recovered from COVID-19.

In DNA, the CDR3 is TGTGCCAGCTCACCATCAAGCGGGACTCCGCGCTACGAGCAGTACTTC. This gives the protein CASSPSSGTPRYEQYF. The chain combines TRBV18 with TRBJ2-7, with 7 bases lining up with TRBD2. J gave up 3 bases and V 2 bases, and 10 bases lay outside the gene matches. Germline V gene sequence: CDR1 KGHSH, CDR2 LQKENI. This CDR3 spans 16 amino acids.

This chain connects TRBV18 to TRBJ2-7; 11 positions match TRBD1. The V gene's germline CDR1 is KGHSH and CDR2 LQKENI. This CDR3 is 15 amino acids long. V shed 2 bases, J shed 2 bases, and the junction held 2 bases outside the gene matches. CDR3 protein: CASSPGTGGTYEQYF. The CDR3, as DNA: TGTGCCAGCTCACCAGGGACAGGGGGGACCTACGAGCAGTACTTC.

V gene TRBV4-3 combines with J gene TRBJ2-1; a possible D gene is TRBD2 (5 bases). V gave up 0 bases and J gave up 5 bases, with 17 bases separating them. In germline, CDR1 is LGHNA, CDR2 YSLEER. This CDR3 region has 17 residues. This CDR3 reads CASSQDLGMRVNNEQFF. DNA of the CDR3: TGCGCCAGCAGCCAAGATTTGGGGATGAGGGTGAACAATGAGCAGTTCTTC.

The chain links TRBV9 to TRBJ1-1; weak D call: TRBD1 (6 bases). The ends were cut back, 3 bases at V and 1 base at J, with 13 bases in the middle. Germline-derived CDR1 and CDR2 are SGDLS and YYNGEE. This CDR3 spans 15 amino acids. The CDR3 loop is CASSAEPGQNTEAFF. As DNA, the CDR3 is TGTGCCAGCAGCGCAGAGCCGGGACAGAACACTGAAGCTTTCTTT.

The chain employs TRBV11-3 and TRBJ2-7, with D perhaps matching TRBD2 (5 bases). The CDR3 has 13 residues. Per the germline V gene, CDR1 is SGHNT and CDR2 is YENEEA. With 4 bases removed from V and 5 bases from J, the gap between germline ends came to 12 bases. DNA of the CDR3: TGTGCCAGCAGCTCAACCGGGGAAAACGAGCAGTACTTC. It translates to CASSSTGENEQYF.

The J gene is TRBJ1-1, the V gene TRBV25-1, with D possibly matching TRBD1 (5 bases). The CDR3 loop spans 14 amino acids. The germline V and J ends were trimmed by 7 bases and 1 base, with 13 bases remaining between them. The germline CDR1 and CDR2 sequences are MGHDK and SYGVNS. The CDR3 here is CASTKAGGNTEAFF. In DNA, the CDR3 is TGTGCCAGCACAAAAGCCGGGGGGAACACTGAAGCTTTCTTT.

This sequence joins TRBV15 and TRBJ1-6, with TRBD1 as a possible D gene (5 bases). Looked up from germline, CDR1 is LNHNV and CDR2 is YYDKDF (reference sequence). V was trimmed by 0 bases and J by 4 bases, leaving 10 bases between them. The CDR3 runs to 16 residues. Here the CDR3 reads CATSRDIDSYNSPLHF. DNA for the CDR3: TGTGCCACCAGCAGAGATATAGACAGTTATAATTCACCCCTCCACTTT.

The rearrangement links TRBV5-8 to TRBJ2-5, with 8 nucleotides matching TRBD1. Looked up from germline, CDR1 is SGHTS and CDR2 is YDEGEE. J was trimmed by 5 bases and V by 0 bases; bases with no gene match: 6. The CDR3 consists of 15 residues. The CDR3 region has the DNA TGTGCCAGCAGCTTGGGGCAGGGGGCGTGGGAGACCCAGTACTTC. Its protein product is CASSLGQGAWETQYF.

The chain links TRBV30 to TRBJ1-1, with TRBD1 matching 10 bases. The CDR3 spans 12 residues. V lost 5 bases, J lost 11 bases, and 8 bases stayed unmatched. Germline loops: CDR1 GTSNPN, CDR2 SVGIG (reference sequence). The CDR3 sequence is CAWGQDRGFAFF. In DNA, the CDR3 is TGTGCCTGGGGGCAGGACAGGGGGTTTGCTTTCTTT.

CDR3 sequence: CASSFSTGRRYEKLFF. CDR3 sequence (DNA): TGTGCCAGCAGTTTTTCGACAGGTCGGAGGTATGAAAAACTGTTTTTT. This chain links TRBV28 with TRBJ1-4; tentatively, D is TRBD1 (6 bases). The CDR3 contains 16 residues. Trimming shortened V by 3 bases and J by 6 bases, and 17 bases separated the two germline ends. Germline CDR1 reads MDHEN; CDR2 reads SYDVKM. Using reference TRBV28 and TRBJ1-4 for the parts outside the CDR3, the full variable domain is DVKVTQSSRYLVKRTGEKVFLECVQDMDHENMFWYRQDPGLGLRLIYFSYDVKMKEKGDIPEGYSVSREKKERFSLILESASTNQTSMYLCASSFSTGRRYEKLFFGSGTQLSVL.

This chain uses TRBV5-8 with TRBJ1-2; TRBD1 matches at 11 bases. This CDR3 region has 14 residues. CDR1 is SGHTS and CDR2 is YDEGEE in the germline V gene. With V trimmed by 4 bases and J by 6 bases, 5 bases remained unmatched. This chain's CDR3 is CASSLGQGANGYTF. In DNA, the CDR3 is TGTGCCAGCAGCCTAGGACAGGGGGCGAATGGCTACACCTTC.

This clone turned up a few times. The chain employs TRBV19 and TRBJ1-5; D may be TRBD1 (6 bases). The germline V gene has CDR1 LNHDA and CDR2 SQIVND (reference sequence). Trimming took off 5 bases at V and 3 bases at J, with 14 bases between the two ends. CDR3 size: 15 residues. In DNA form, the CDR3 reads TGTGCCAGTAGTTCAGACAGGAGCTACAATCAGCCCCAGCATTTT. Translation: CASSSDRSYNQPQHF.

J is TRBJ2-2 and V is TRBV27; TRBD2 might be the D (5 bases). CDR3 length: 15 amino acids. V lost 6 bases and J lost 7, with 18 bases in between. Germline CDR1 and CDR2: MNHEY and SMNVEV (reference sequence). For the CDR3, the DNA is TGTGCCAGCAGCCGTACTAGTTCTCCTGGCGGGGAGCTGTTTTTT. Translation gives CASSRTSSPGGELFF.

This clone was picked up one time. The genes are TRBV19 and TRBJ1-1; D is perhaps TRBD1 (5 bases). V was pared by 0 bases and J by 7 bases, with 12 bases between. The CDR3 is 14 amino acids. The germline V gene has CDR1 LNHDA and CDR2 SQIVND (reference sequence). The chain's CDR3 is CASSIDGGGGEAFF. CDR3 DNA sequence: TGTGCCAGTAGTATAGATGGCGGGGGAGGTGAAGCTTTCTTT.

The chain is built from TRBV6-4 and TRBJ1-5; the D gene is possibly TRBD1 (6 bases). The CDR3 has 14 amino acids. CDR1 is MRHNA and CDR2 is SNTAGT in the germline V gene. The V gene lost 3 bases and the J gene lost 1 base, with 7 bases spanning the gap. This CDR3 is CASSEQGSNQPQHF. In nucleotides, the CDR3 is TGTGCCAGCAGTGAACAGGGAAGCAATCAGCCCCAGCATTTT.